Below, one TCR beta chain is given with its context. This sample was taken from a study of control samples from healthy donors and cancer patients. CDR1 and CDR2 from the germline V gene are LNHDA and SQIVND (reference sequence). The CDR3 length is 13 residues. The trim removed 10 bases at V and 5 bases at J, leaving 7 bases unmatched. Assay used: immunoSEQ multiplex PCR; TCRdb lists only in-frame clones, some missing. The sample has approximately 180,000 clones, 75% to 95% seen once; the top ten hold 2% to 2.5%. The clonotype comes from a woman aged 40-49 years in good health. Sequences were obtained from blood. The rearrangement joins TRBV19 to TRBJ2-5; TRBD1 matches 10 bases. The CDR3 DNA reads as TGTGCCACCCGACAGGGGGCCGTCGAGACCCAGTACTTC. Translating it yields CATRQGAVETQYF.